This T cell receptor beta chain was captured in a study of T cell changes during pregnancy in multiple sclerosis. The CDR3 is 16 residues long. Germline assignment: CDR1 LNHDA and CDR2 SQIVND (reference sequence). Trimming removed 5 bases from V and 4 bases from J; junction bases left unmatched: 11. Assay used: immunoSEQ multiplex PCR; TCRdb lists only in-frame clones, some missing. The sample holds around 64,000 clones, around nine tenths seen once. This chain connects TRBV19 to TRBJ1-5; 7 positions match TRBD1. The sample consisted of CD4+ T cells from peripheral blood mononuclear cells, taken after pregnancy. This TCR came from a female donor with multiple sclerosis, enrolled in a pregnancy study. This CDR3 is CASSVNRGAINQPQHF. Here the CDR3 DNA reads TGTGCCAGTAGTGTAAACAGGGGCGCCATTAATCAGCCCCAGCATTTT.